One and the same sample provided the 21 T cell receptor beta chains below, sequenced in a study of T cells in Graves' hyperthyroidism and ophthalmopathy. RNA transcripts served as the template for amplifying TCR beta CDR3 regions. Researchers ran a first-round RT-PCR on the TCR CDR3 using the HTBI primer set. TCRdb re-called the multiplex PCR reads through MiXCR, storing one row per CDR3 protein. The table includes some 580,000 distinct CDR3 sequences, approximately 15% detected once. The sequencing input was blood. The source is a woman aged 40-49 years with Graves' ophthalmopathy.

The table lists this clonotype with a few counts. Since the CDR3 does not end with the conserved phenylalanine or tryptophan, this likely comes from a read error. The rearrangement links TRBV2 to TRBJ2-5; the D gene is possibly TRBD1 (6 bases). The CDR3 covers 13 residues. Trimming stripped 7 bases from V and 5 bases from J, with 14 bases between. CDR1 is SNHLY, CDR2 FYNNEI, per germline. The chain's CDR3 is CASMRRRGETQYL. CDR3 nucleotide sequence: TGTGCCAGCATGAGGAGAAGGGGGGAGACCCAGTACCTC.

This clonotype occurred many times. V and J are TRBV20-1 and TRBJ2-1; no firm D call. The CDR3 runs 16 residues. The germline CDR1 and CDR2 sequences are DFQATT and SNEGSKA (reference sequence). Trimming left V 2 bases short and J 5 bases short, with 19 bases between. In DNA form, the CDR3 reads TGCAGTGCTAGACGTGGGGTTGTCAATCAGAACAATGAGCAGTTCTTC. Protein product: CSARRGVVNQNNEQFF.

This clonotype was found a few times. The rearrangement joins TRBV3-1 to TRBJ1-2; D call uncertain. Trimming left V 6 bases short and J 0 bases short, with 8 bases between. This CDR3 has 13 amino acids. Looked up from germline, CDR1 is LGHDT and CDR2 is YNNKEL (reference sequence). CDR3 DNA sequence: TGTGCCAGCAGTTTTGAGCCTAACTATGGCTACACCTTC. This gives the protein CASSFEPNYGYTF.

This clonotype has at least ten counts. The chain recombines TRBV12-3 or TRBV12-4 with TRBJ2-2, with D unclear. V was cut by 3 bases and J by 6 bases, with 2 bases left in between. The CDR3 contains 11 residues. CDR3: CASSFSGELFF. CDR3 coding DNA: TGTGCCAGCAGTTTCTCCGGGGAGCTGTTTTTT.

This clonotype was seen ten or more times. The chain employs TRBV29-1 and TRBJ2-5; 7 bases match TRBD1. J lost 4 bases, V lost 6 bases, and 2 bases had no gene match. CDR3 size: 11 residues. CDR1 SQVTM and CDR2 ANQGSEA come from the germline V gene. This CDR3 reads CSVNRGETQYF. Here the CDR3 DNA reads TGCAGCGTAAACAGGGGAGAGACCCAGTACTTC.

In this sample, this clonotype turned up many times. The gene calls are TRBV2 and TRBJ1-5; tentatively, D is TRBD1 (5 bases). The germline V and J ends were trimmed by 7 bases and 2 bases, with 9 bases remaining between them. The CDR3 spans 13 residues. CDR1 is SNHLY, CDR2 FYNNEI, per germline. CDR3 amino acids: CASKGDGNQPQHF. Written as DNA, the CDR3 is TGTGCCAGCAAAGGGGACGGCAATCAGCCCCAGCATTTT.

A few counts support this clonotype. The chain uses TRBV18 and TRBJ2-5; D possibly uses TRBD1 or TRBD2 (6 bases each). The CDR3 runs to 13 residues. Per germline, CDR1 KGHSH and CDR2 LQKENI. V was cut by 6 bases and J by 7 bases, with 15 bases left in between. DNA for the CDR3: TGTGCCAGCTCTCCAACAGGGCGGGGGACCCAGTACTTC. It encodes CASSPTGRGTQYF.

This clonotype was found many times. The V and J genes are TRBV20-1 and TRBJ2-7; 10 nucleotides align to TRBD2. V lost 2 bases and J lost 7; bases outside the gene matches: 8. The V gene's germline CDR1 is DFQATT and CDR2 SNEGSKA (reference sequence). This CDR3 has 14 residues. CDR3: CSARPGLANREQYF. CDR3 coding DNA: TGCAGTGCTAGACCGGGACTAGCGAATCGAGAGCAGTACTTC.

This clonotype was picked up many times. The chain has TRBV30 and TRBJ2-1, with D tentatively TRBD1 (6 bases). V was shortened by 5 bases and J by 8 bases, with 7 bases between the two germline ends. CDR3 size: 10 residues. The germline CDR1 and CDR2 sequences are GTSNPN and SVGIG (reference sequence). CDR3 sequence (DNA): TGTGCCTGGGGGGGCCATGAGCAGTTCTTC. Translation gives CAWGGHEQFF. Supplemented by reference TRBV30 and TRBJ2-1, the full variable domain reads SQTIHQWPATLVQPVGSPLSLECTVEGTSNPNLYWYRQAAGRGLQLLFYSVGIGQISSEVPQNLSASRPQDRQFILSSKKLLLSDSGFYLCAWGGHEQFFGPGTRLTVL.

The J gene is TRBJ1-6, the V gene TRBV2, with a possible D match to TRBD1 (5 bases). Germline V CDR1 and CDR2: SNHLY, FYNNEI. The ends were cut back, 6 bases at V and 6 bases at J, with 12 bases in the middle. The CDR3 covers 14 residues. The CDR3 DNA reads as TGTGCCAGCAGAGAGGGACCGATTAATTCACCCCTCCACTTT. Its protein product is CASREGPINSPLHF.

In this sample, this clonotype turned up a few times. This rearrangement joins TRBV6-5 to TRBJ1-4; D call uncertain. V lost 0 bases, J lost 8 bases, and 16 bases lay in between. This CDR3 is built from 16 residues. In germline, CDR1 is MNHEY, CDR2 SVGAGI. For the CDR3, the DNA is TGTGCCAGCAGTTACTCCCGACCCGCCGGGGTCGAAAAACTGTTTTTT. It yields the protein CASSYSRPAGVEKLFF.

The table lists this clonotype with many counts. The rearrangement joins TRBV5-5 to TRBJ2-5; 8 bases match TRBD1. From germline, CDR1 is SGHKS and CDR2 YYEKEE (reference sequence). CDR3 size: 15 residues. J lost 4 bases, V lost 1 base, and 6 bases had no gene match. For the CDR3, the DNA is TGTGCCAGCAGCTTGCAGGGGGCGCGGGGAGAGACCCAGTACTTC. Protein product: CASSLQGARGETQYF.

This clonotype was recorded many times. CDR3: CSAHRDMETQYF. The CDR3, as DNA: TGCAGTGCCCACAGGGATATGGAGACCCAGTACTTC. V is TRBV20-1 and J is TRBJ2-5; perhaps TRBD1 as D (6 bases). The CDR3 spans 12 residues. From germline, CDR1 is DFQATT and CDR2 SNEGSKA (reference sequence). The ends were cut back, 6 bases at V and 5 bases at J, with 13 bases in the middle.

This clonotype was seen at least ten times. V usage is TRBV6-1 and J usage is TRBJ2-7, with 11 bases fitting TRBD2. V lost 11 bases to trimming and J lost 3 bases; unmatched junction nucleotides: 6. The CDR3 covers 13 residues. The germline CDR1 and CDR2 sequences are MNHNS and SASEGT. In DNA, the CDR3 is TGTGCCGGCACCGGGACTAGCGGCTACGAGCAGTACTTC. It encodes CAGTGTSGYEQYF.

The chain recombines TRBV3-1 with TRBJ2-3, with TRBD2 identical over 9 bases. CDR3 size: 16 residues. Germline V CDR1 and CDR2: LGHDT, YNNKEL (reference sequence). J was trimmed by 3 bases and V by 5 bases; bases with no gene match: 9. CDR3 coding DNA: TGTGCCAGCAGCTGGGCTAGCGGGGTTGAAACAGATACGCAGTATTTT. Its protein is CASSWASGVETDTQYF.

The V call is TRBV6-2 or TRBV6-3, the J call TRBJ1-4; D might be TRBD1 (5 bases). CDR3 length: 14 residues. V was cut by 5 bases and J by 8 bases, with 15 bases left in between. Germline V lookup: CDR1 MNHEY, CDR2 SVGEGT. CDR3 sequence: CASSEPGRREKLFF. The CDR3, as DNA: TGTGCCAGCAGTGAGCCGGGGCGACGGGAAAAACTGTTTTTT.

V usage is TRBV24-1 and J usage is TRBJ1-1; D is unresolved. CDR3 size: 14 residues. With 7 bases removed from V and 0 bases from J, the gap between germline ends came to 11 bases. Germline V gives CDR1 KGHDR, CDR2 SFDVKD. CDR3 loop: CATSRTTMNTEAFF. The CDR3 DNA reads as TGTGCCACCAGCCGGACCACCATGAACACTGAAGCTTTCTTT.

The J gene is TRBJ2-7, the V gene TRBV20-1, with 9 bases that match TRBD2. With 3 bases clipped from V and 1 base from J, the junction kept 10 bases outside the gene matches. The CDR3 runs to 16 residues. Germline values: CDR1 DFQATT, CDR2 SNEGSKA (reference sequence). The CDR3 region has the DNA TGCAGTGCTAGTGTTGCGGGAGGGCTCACTTCCTACGAGCAGTACTTC. Amino acids: CSASVAGGLTSYEQYF.

This clonotype was seen at least ten times. The V gene is TRBV7-9, the J gene TRBJ2-7; 7 nucleotides match TRBD2. The ends lost 3 bases at V and 2 bases at J; junction bases unmatched: 4. CDR1 and CDR2 from the germline V gene are SEHNR and FQNEAQ (reference sequence). This CDR3 contains 14 residues. The CDR3 DNA follows: TGTGCCAGCAGCTTCGGGACTACCGCCTACGAGCAGTACTTC. It encodes CASSFGTTAYEQYF.

This clonotype was counted between two and nine times. The J gene is TRBJ2-5, the V gene TRBV28, with TRBD1 identical over 7 bases. CDR1 MDHEN and CDR2 SYDVKM come from the germline V gene. The V and J ends lost 3 bases and 2 bases, in that order; junction bases with no gene match: 6. The CDR3 has 15 amino acids. CDR3 sequence (DNA): TGTGCCAGCAGTTTTGGGGTGACAGGGCAAGAGACCCAGTACTTC. This gives the protein CASSFGVTGQETQYF.

This clonotype was detected a few times. The J gene is TRBJ2-5, the V gene TRBV5-1; D not resolved. The CDR3 is 15 amino acids. Germline V gives CDR1 SGHRS, CDR2 YFSETQ. Trimming removed 6 bases from V and 5 bases from J, with 20 bases in between. The CDR3 reads CASTPTPGGRETQYF. CDR3 DNA sequence: TGCGCCAGCACTCCGACCCCGGGCGGTAGGGAGACCCAGTACTTC. Based on the CDR3 plus reference TRBV5-1 and TRBJ2-5, the full variable domain is KAGVTQTPRYLIKTRGQQVTLSCSPISGHRSVSWYQQTPGQGLQFLFEYFSETQRNKGNFPGRFSGRQFSNSRSEMNVSTLELGDSALYLCASTPTPGGRETQYFGPGTRLLVL.